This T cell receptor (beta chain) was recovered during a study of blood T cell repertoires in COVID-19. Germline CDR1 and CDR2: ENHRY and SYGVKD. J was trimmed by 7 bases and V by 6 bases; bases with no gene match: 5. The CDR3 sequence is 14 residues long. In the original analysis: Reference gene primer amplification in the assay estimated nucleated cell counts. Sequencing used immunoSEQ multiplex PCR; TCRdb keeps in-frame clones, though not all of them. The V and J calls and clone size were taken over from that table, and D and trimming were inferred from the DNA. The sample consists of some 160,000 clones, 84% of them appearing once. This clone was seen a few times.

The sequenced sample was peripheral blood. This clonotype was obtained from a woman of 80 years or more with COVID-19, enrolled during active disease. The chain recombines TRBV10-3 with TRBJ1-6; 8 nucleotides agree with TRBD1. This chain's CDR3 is CAISGQGTNSPLHF. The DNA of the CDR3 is TGTGCCATCAGCGGACAGGGAACCAATTCACCCCTCCACTTT.